These T cell receptor beta chains were read from a single sample in a study of blood T cell repertoires in COVID-19. Some clones are missing from TCRdb's copy, which holds only in-frame ones; the method was immunoSEQ multiplex PCR. The sample has about 250,000 clones, roughly 88% seen once. Sequenced material: peripheral blood. Receptor source: a woman aged 25-40 years with COVID-19, enrolled during active disease. Each CDR3 is given with its conserved first and last residue. The order of the fields is CDR3 protein, V gene.

CDR3: CASSSTGGGGDGYTF
V: TRBV5-4

CDR3: CASSIQVRETQYF
V: TRBV19

CDR3: CSGKQIYTEAFF
V: TRBV29-1

CDR3: CSALSEETQYF
V: TRBV20-1

CDR3: CASSLAFAVAGANVLTF
V: TRBV7-9

CDR3: CASSQDFYNEQFF
V: TRBV4-3

CDR3: CASSFGGRGNQPQHF
V: TRBV28

CDR3: CASSLTGRAAAGANVLTF
V: TRBV27

CDR3: CASSPPGQGASNYGYTF
V: TRBV3-1/TRBV3-2

CDR3: CASSFRGGAADTQYF
V: TRBV5-1

CDR3: CAWRTVNTGDTIYF
V: TRBV30

CDR3: CASSDRGGSNQPQHF
V: TRBV10-2

CDR3: CASSQDPGWAGGWYGYTF
V: TRBV4-1

CDR3: CASKGRDTDTQYF
V: TRBV19

CDR3: CASSLIPQTGETQYF
V: TRBV5-1

CDR3: CASSGGTWNEQFF
V: TRBV5-6

CDR3: CASSVGTSGVDTQYF
V: TRBV6-4

CDR3: CASSPRGLAGGNEQFF
V: TRBV7-6

CDR3: CASSLGASGQRNEKLFF
V: TRBV7-9

CDR3: CASSPGFSSNQPQHF
V: TRBV6-5

CDR3: CASSSSGTGAQPQHF
V: TRBV6-5

CDR3: CASSLGATSGSTDTQYF
V: TRBV10-1

CDR3: CASSYRLAGDTGELFF
V: TRBV6-2/TRBV6-3

CDR3: CASSPGESSPLHF
V: TRBV5-1

CDR3: CASSLPQGSTDTQYF
V: TRBV5-6

CDR3: CASSYRGGYDTQYF
V: TRBV11-2

CDR3: CASSGTRGTEAFF
V: TRBV6-5

CDR3: CASSEGSPKRADTQYF
V: TRBV6-1

CDR3: CASSPGLETQYF
V: TRBV7-7

CDR3: CAGTRDRGSGNTIYF
V: TRBV30

CDR3: CSASIRPGLAGWAVSTDTQYF
V: TRBV20-1